This TCR beta chain was recorded in a study of blood T cell repertoires in COVID-19. This CDR3 spans 13 amino acids. V lost 8 bases, J lost 13 bases, and 11 bases stayed unmatched. Sequencing used immunoSEQ multiplex PCR; TCRdb keeps in-frame clones, though not all of them. Found here are a few hundred thousand clones, roughly 85% of them singletons; the top ten hold approximately 7.6%. This chain links TRBV12-3 or TRBV12-4 with TRBJ1-6; the match to TRBD1 covers 7 bases. The specimen sequenced was peripheral blood. This sequence was found in a human donor in a cohort sampled during active COVID-19. The CDR3, as DNA: TGTGCCAGCCGACCCCAACAGGGGCGGCCCCTCCACTTT. It codes for CASRPQQGRPLHF.